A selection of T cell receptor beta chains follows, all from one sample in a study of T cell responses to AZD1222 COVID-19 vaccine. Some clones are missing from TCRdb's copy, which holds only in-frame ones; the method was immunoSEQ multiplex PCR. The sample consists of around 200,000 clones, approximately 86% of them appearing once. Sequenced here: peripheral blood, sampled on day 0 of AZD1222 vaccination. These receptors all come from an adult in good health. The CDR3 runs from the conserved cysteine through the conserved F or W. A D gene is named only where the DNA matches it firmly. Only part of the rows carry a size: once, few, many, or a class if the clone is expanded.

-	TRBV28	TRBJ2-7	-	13	CASSSGQLRRQYF	TGTGCCAGCAGTTCTGGACAGTTAAGGCGGCAGTACTTC
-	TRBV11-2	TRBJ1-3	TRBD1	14	CASSYYRGGNTIYF	TGTGCCAGCAGCTACTACAGGGGTGGAAACACCATATATTTT
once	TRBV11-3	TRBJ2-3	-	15	CASSSRDGHTDTQYF	TGTGCCAGCAGCTCTCGGGACGGGCACACAGATACGCAGTATTTT
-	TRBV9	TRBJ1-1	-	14	CASSTHRDKQEAFF	TGTGCCAGCAGCACCCACCGGGACAAACAAGAAGCTTTCTTT
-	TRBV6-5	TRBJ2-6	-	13	CATRGTGANVLTF	TGTGCCACAAGGGGAACTGGGGCCAACGTCCTGACTTTC
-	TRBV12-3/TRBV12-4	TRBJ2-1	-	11	CAVPRGGEQFF	TGTGCCGTCCCCAGGGGGGGTGAGCAGTTCTTC
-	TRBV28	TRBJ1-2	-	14	CASSPHGGNYGYTF	TGTGCCAGCAGTCCCCATGGGGGGAACTATGGCTACACCTTC
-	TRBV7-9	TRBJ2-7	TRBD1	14	CASSPGTGTYEQYF	TGTGCCAGCAGCCCCGGGACAGGGACCTACGAGCAGTACTTC
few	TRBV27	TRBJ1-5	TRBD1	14	CASSLGTGVGPQHF	TGTGCCAGCAGCCTAGGAACAGGGGTGGGTCCCCAGCATTTT
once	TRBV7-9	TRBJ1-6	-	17	CASSAATKTTLVSPLHF	TGTGCCAGCAGCGCCGCCACCAAGACCACCCTCGTCTCACCCCTCCACTTT
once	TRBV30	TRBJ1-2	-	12	CAWSPRGEGYTF	TGTGCCTGGAGCCCGAGGGGGGAGGGCTACACCTTC
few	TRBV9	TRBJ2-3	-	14	CASSVEQGSDTQYF	TGTGCCAGCAGCGTAGAACAGGGCTCAGATACGCAGTATTTT
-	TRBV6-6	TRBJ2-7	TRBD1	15	CASSYWDRGQNEQYF	TGTGCCAGCAGTTACTGGGACAGGGGTCAGAACGAGCAGTACTTC
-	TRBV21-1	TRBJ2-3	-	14	CASSPRLPTDTQYF	TGTGCCAGCAGCCCTCGACTTCCCACAGATACGCAGTATTTT
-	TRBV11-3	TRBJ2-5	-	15	CASSLDPSRAETQYF	TGTGCCAGCAGCTTAGATCCCTCTAGGGCGGAGACCCAGTACTTC
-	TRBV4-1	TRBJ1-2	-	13	CASSQVGRGDYTF	TGCGCCAGCAGCCAAGTGGGACGGGGCGACTACACCTTC
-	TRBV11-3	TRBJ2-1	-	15	CASSLRGTGRPEQFF	TGTGCCAGCAGCTTAAGGGGGACTGGGCGTCCTGAGCAGTTCTTC
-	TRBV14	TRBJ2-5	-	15	CASRPFGTPQETQYF	TGTGCCAGCAGACCTTTCGGGACTCCACAGGAGACCCAGTACTTC
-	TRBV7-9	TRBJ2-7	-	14	CASSLRAGGYAQYF	TGTGCCAGCAGCCTGAGGGCCGGGGGCTACGCGCAGTACTTC
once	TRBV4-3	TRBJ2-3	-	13	CASSQGGKDTQYF	TGCGCCAGCAGCCAAGGGGGGAAAGATACGCAGTATTTT
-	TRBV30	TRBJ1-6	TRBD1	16	CAWKERGRLYNSPLHF	TGTGCCTGGAAAGAAAGGGGGCGCTTATATAATTCACCCCTCCACTTT
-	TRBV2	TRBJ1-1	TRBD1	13	CASGGQGYTEAFF	TGTGCCAGCGGGGGACAGGGTTACACTGAAGCTTTCTTT
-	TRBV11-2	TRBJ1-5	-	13	CASSLESNQPQHF	TGTGCCAGCAGCTTGGAAAGCAATCAGCCCCAGCATTTT
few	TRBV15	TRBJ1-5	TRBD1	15	CATSSFDRGNQPQHF	TGTGCCACCAGCAGCTTCGACAGGGGTAATCAGCCCCAGCATTTT
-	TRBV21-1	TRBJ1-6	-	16	CASSKMGDTVGSPLHF	TGTGCCAGCAGCAAAATGGGGGACACAGTAGGTTCACCCCTCCACTTT
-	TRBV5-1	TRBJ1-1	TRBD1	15	CASRDSTGVGTEAFF	TGCGCCAGCAGGGACTCTACAGGGGTTGGCACTGAAGCTTTCTTT
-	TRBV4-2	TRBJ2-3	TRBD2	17	CASSQAPSGGATDTQYF	TGTGCCAGCAGCCAAGCCCCTAGCGGGGGGGCAACAGATACGCAGTATTTT
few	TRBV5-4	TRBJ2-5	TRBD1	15	CASSLLTGGRETQYF	TGTGCCAGCAGCTTGCTGACAGGGGGCCGGGAGACCCAGTACTTC
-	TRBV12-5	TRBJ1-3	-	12	CASGLVGNTIYF	TGTGCTAGTGGTTTGGTGGGAAACACCATATATTTT
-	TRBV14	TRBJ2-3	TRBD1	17	CASSQDSRQGPTDTQYF	TGTGCCAGCAGCCAAGATAGTCGACAGGGCCCTACAGATACGCAGTATTTT
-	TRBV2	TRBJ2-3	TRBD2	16	CASSERGRASVDTQYF	TGTGCCAGCAGTGAACGCGGGAGGGCCTCCGTAGATACGCAGTATTTT
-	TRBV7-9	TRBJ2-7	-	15	CASSLRQEPSGEQYF	TGTGCCAGCAGCTTACGACAGGAACCTTCTGGGGAGCAGTACTTC
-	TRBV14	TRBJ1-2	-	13	CASSQDRTYGYTF	TGTGCCAGCAGCCAAGACAGGACCTATGGCTACACCTTC
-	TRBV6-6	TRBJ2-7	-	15	CASSPRPLTSYEQYF	TGTGCCAGCAGCCCGAGGCCCTTGACCTCCTACGAGCAGTACTTC
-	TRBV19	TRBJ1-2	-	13	CASSISGPWGYTF	TGTGCCAGTAGTATATCTGGCCCGTGGGGCTACACCTTC
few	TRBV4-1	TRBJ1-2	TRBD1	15	CASSPDDRANYGYTF	TGCGCCAGCAGCCCCGACGACAGGGCAAACTATGGCTACACCTTC
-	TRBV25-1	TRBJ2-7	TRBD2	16	CASSEAYGTSRYEQYF	TGTGCCAGCAGTGAAGCCTACGGGACTAGCAGATACGAGCAGTACTTC
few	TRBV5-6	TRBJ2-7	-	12	CASSLQGYEQYF	TGTGCCAGCAGCTTACAGGGCTACGAGCAGTACTTC
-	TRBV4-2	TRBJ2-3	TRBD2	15	CASSLRLAGADTQYF	TGTGCCAGCAGCCTTAGACTAGCGGGGGCAGATACGCAGTATTTT
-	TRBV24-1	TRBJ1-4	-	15	CATSAKQGGNEKLFF	TGTGCCACCAGCGCTAAACAGGGTGGAAACGAAAAACTGTTTTTT
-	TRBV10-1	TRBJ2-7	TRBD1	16	CAARRQGAVYYDEQYF	TGCGCCGCGAGAAGACAGGGGGCTGTTTATTACGACGAGCAGTACTTC
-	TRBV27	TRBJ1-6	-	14	CASSLGQTYSPLHF	TGTGCCAGCAGTTTAGGGCAGACCTATTCACCCCTCCACTTT
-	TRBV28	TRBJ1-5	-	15	CASIPGSVGNQPQHF	TGTGCCAGTATCCCAGGCAGCGTGGGCAATCAGCCCCAGCATTTT
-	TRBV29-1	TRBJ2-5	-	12	CSVGTFKETQYF	TGCAGCGTAGGGACTTTCAAAGAGACCCAGTACTTC